This T cell receptor (beta chain) was sequenced in a study of Graves' ophthalmopathy and Graves' hyperthyroidism. V lost 4 bases to trimming and J lost 0 bases, with 9 bases between them. The CDR3 has 15 amino acids. Germline V gene data show CDR1 as MNHEY and CDR2 as SVGAGI. RNA transcripts yielded amplified TCR beta CDR3 regions. RT-PCR in the first round used HTBI primers; a second-round multiplex PCR followed. A single record per CDR3 protein comes from TCRdb applying MiXCR to the multiplex PCR reads. The sample contains 57,000 or so distinct CDR3 sequences, roughly half of which appear only once. This clonotype was recorded at least ten times.

Material for sequencing was peripheral blood. The clonotype originates from an adult woman with Graves' ophthalmopathy. V is TRBV6-5 and J is TRBJ1-4; D is unresolved. CDR3 sequence: CASSSNSATNEKLFF. The CDR3 coding sequence is TGTGCCAGCAGTTCCAACAGTGCAACTAATGAAAAACTGTTTTTT.